This TCR beta chain was recorded in a study of blood T cell repertoires in COVID-19. This CDR3 spans 13 amino acids. The V end was cut by 5 bases, the J end by 1 base, with 8 bases between. The germline gives CDR1 SGHTA, CDR2 FQGTGA. TCRdb's table, derived via immunoSEQ multiplex PCR, lists solely in-frame clones and lacks some. The sample carries some 190,000 clones, more than 80% recorded once. Material for sequencing was peripheral blood. This TCR was recovered from a woman between 40 and 55 years old with COVID-19, enrolled during active disease. This chain connects TRBV7-3 to TRBJ1-1; a weak D match, TRBD1 (6 bases). The CDR3 here is CASSQGQNTEAFF. The CDR3 DNA sequence: TGTGCCAGCAGCCAGGGACAGAACACTGAAGCTTTCTTT.